One and the same sample provided the 8 T cell receptor beta chains below, sequenced in a study of identical twins. TCRdb analysed the 5' RACE reads with MiXCR anew, one entry per CDR3 protein. The top ten hold 0.4% to 0.6% of the sample, which has about 530,000 distinct CDR3 sequences, approximately 20% seen once. These records were also assigned to another study, of yellow fever vaccine responses in identical twins.

The material sequenced was CD4+ T cells sorted from blood. The origin of the receptors is a woman aged 18-29 years in good health.

This clonotype was counted ten times or more. This chain links TRBV5-1 with TRBJ1-2; 8 bases align to TRBD1. This CDR3 has 13 residues. Trimming removed 3 bases from V and 4 bases from J; junction bases left unmatched: 2. CDR1 and CDR2 (germline): SGHRS, YFSETQ. Here the CDR3 DNA reads TGCGCCAGCAGCTCCGGACAGGGCTATGGCTACACCTTC. Protein: CASSSGQGYGYTF.

The chain carries TRBV20-1 and TRBJ2-2; 7 bases agree with TRBD2. The CDR3 is 14 residues long. Trimming at V came to 4 bases and at J to 2 bases, leaving 4 bases not matched to a gene. Germline CDR1 reads DFQATT; CDR2 reads SNEGSKA (reference sequence). CDR3 coding DNA: TGCAGTGCTACCAGCGGGACCAACACCGGGGAGCTGTTTTTT. Translation: CSATSGTNTGELFF.

The chain recombines TRBV5-4 with TRBJ2-7, with D uncertain. Germline CDR1 reads SGHNT; CDR2 reads YYREEE (reference sequence). The CDR3 is made up of 13 amino acids. Trimming pared 0 bases from V and 2 bases from J, leaving 6 bases between. This CDR3 is CASSLVFTYEQYF. CDR3 in DNA: TGTGCCAGCAGCTTGGTCTTCACCTACGAGCAGTACTTC.

The chain is built from TRBV5-8 and TRBJ2-7; possibly TRBD1 for D (6 bases). The CDR3 has 14 amino acids. V was shortened by 1 base and J by 2 bases, with 10 bases between the two germline ends. The germline V gene encodes CDR1 SGHTS and CDR2 YDEGEE. DNA for the CDR3: TGTGCCAGCAGCTTGTTCGACAGGACCTACGAGCAGTACGTC. Its protein product is CASSLFDRTYEQYV.

The chain is built from TRBV6-5 and TRBJ2-1, with TRBD1 matching 8 bases. J was trimmed by 2 bases and V by 3 bases; bases with no gene match: 6. The CDR3 extends over 16 amino acids. The germline V gene encodes CDR1 MNHEY and CDR2 SVGAGI. The CDR3 protein is CASSYRLDRAYNEQFF. CDR3 nucleotides: TGTGCCAGCAGTTATCGACTGGACAGGGCCTACAATGAGCAGTTCTTC.

The DNA for the CDR3 is TGTGCCAGCAGCTTGGTTGGCCCCGGGACAGGACCACCCCTCCACTTT. Amino acid sequence: CASSLVGPGTGPPLHF. The V and J genes are TRBV7-6 and TRBJ1-6; 8 bases fit TRBD1. This CDR3 region has 16 residues. Germline V gene sequence: CDR1 SGHVS, CDR2 FNYEAQ. Trimming at V came to 3 bases and at J to 11 bases, leaving 12 bases not matched to a gene.

In this sample, this clonotype turned up a few times. This chain joins TRBV10-3 and TRBJ1-4, with D possibly matching TRBD1 (5 bases). The CDR3 has 14 residues. The V and J ends lost 0 bases and 10 bases respectively, with 12 bases between them. Germline CDR1 is ENHRY and CDR2 is SYGVKD. The CDR3 sequence is CAISESSGVAKLFF. The CDR3 nucleotides are TGTGCCATCAGTGAGTCGTCGGGGGTTGCAAAACTGTTTTTT.

The J gene is TRBJ2-1, the V gene TRBV11-2, with 10 bases aligning to TRBD2. The trim removed 6 bases at V and 7 bases at J, leaving 9 bases unmatched. The length of the CDR3 is 15 residues. The V gene's germline CDR1 is SGHAT and CDR2 FQNNGV. In DNA form, the CDR3 reads TGTGCCAGCAGTATTAGCGGGGGGAGTTTAAATGAGCAGTTCTTC. Protein product: CASSISGGSLNEQFF. The full variable domain, rest sourced from reference TRBV11-2 and TRBJ2-1, is EAGVAQSPRYKIIEKRQSVAFWCNPISGHATLYWYQQILGQGPKLLIQFQNNGVVDDSQLPKDRFSAERLKGVDSTLKIQPAKLEDSAVYLCASSISGGSLNEQFFGPGTRLTVL.